A selection of T cell receptor beta chains follows, all from one sample in a study of T cells in localized non-small cell lung cancer. TCRdb keeps only in-frame clones here, not all; method: immunoSEQ multiplex PCR. The data contain about 2,800 clones, approximately 24% of them seen just once; the ten biggest clones take up over 9.5%. The material was lung tumor tissue, obtained before any cancer treatment. These receptors were collected from a male donor aged 60 or older with stage II lung adenocarcinoma. Both conserved end residues are part of each CDR3. A D gene is named only where the DNA matches it firmly.

V	D	J	CDR3	DNA
TRBV6-8	-	TRBJ1-5	CASSPLTGSNQPQHF	TGTGCCAGCAGCCCCCTGACAGGTAGCAATCAGCCCCAGCATTTT